Each of the 17 T cell receptor beta chains below was sequenced from the same sample in a study of human T cells and chemical hapten exposure. The time point: patch test 1, 2 weeks after DPC sensitization. The treatment was: therapeutic diphenylcyclopropenone sensitization with weekly scalp DPC. Using its own MiXCR run on the RACE reads, TCRdb lists one record per CDR3 protein. This table holds 45,000 to 70,000 distinct CDR3 sequences, approximately 8.6% found once. Here the sequenced sample was whole blood, taken in connection with sensitization to the hapten diphenylcyclopropenone (DPC). Receptor source: a woman between 35 and 50 years old with alopecia areata. Some clones in this sample may be carry-over from other donors' samples.

This clonotype was counted ten times or more. The rearrangement links TRBV4-1 to TRBJ2-4; TRBD2 matches at 11 bases. V gave up 2 bases and J gave up 3 bases; unmatched junction bases: 6. Germline V gene lookup returns CDR1 MGHRA and CDR2 YSYEKL. The CDR3 extends over 17 amino acids. CDR3 protein: CASSQPGTSGGKNIQYF. The DNA for the CDR3 is TGCGCCAGCAGCCAACCCGGGACTAGCGGAGGCAAAAACATTCAGTACTTC.

This clonotype showed up just a few times. The chain combines TRBV29-1 with TRBJ1-2; D possibly corresponds to TRBD1 (6 bases). Germline V gives CDR1 SQVTM, CDR2 ANQGSEA. With 3 bases removed from V and 8 bases from J, the gap between germline ends came to 16 bases. The CDR3 totals 13 residues. The chain's CDR3 is CSVDTTGIGGYTF. The CDR3, as DNA: TGCAGCGTTGATACTACAGGGATAGGCGGCTACACCTTC.

In this sample, this clonotype turned up many times. J is TRBJ2-7 and V is TRBV19; the match to TRBD1 covers 11 bases. Germline loops: CDR1 LNHDA, CDR2 SQIVND (reference sequence). Unmatched junction bases numbered 7, after V lost 8 bases and J lost 4 bases. This CDR3 is built from 14 residues. CDR3 sequence (DNA): TGTGCCAGTGCGGACAGGGGGCGTAAGTACGAGCAGTACTTC. It codes for CASADRGRKYEQYF.

This clonotype occurred many times. V gene TRBV29-1 combines with J gene TRBJ1-5, with D possibly being TRBD1 (6 bases). V gave up 6 bases and J gave up 5 bases, with 17 bases separating them. Germline V CDR1 and CDR2: SQVTM, ANQGSEA. The CDR3 is 14 residues long. CDR3 sequence (DNA): TGCAGCGTCGTAGAGCAGGGGATTGATCAGCCCCAGCATTTT. It translates to CSVVEQGIDQPQHF. The full variable domain, its missing parts supplied by reference TRBV29-1 and TRBJ1-5, is SAVISQKPSRDICQRGTSLTIQCQVDSQVTMMFWYRQQPGQSLTLIATANQGSEATYESGFVIDKFPISRPNLTFSTLTVSNMSPEDSSIYLCSVVEQGIDQPQHFGDGTRLSIL.

This clonotype was picked up many times. The V gene is TRBV6-2 or TRBV6-3, the J gene TRBJ1-5; D uncertain. The germline V gene encodes CDR1 MNHEY and CDR2 SVGEGT. V lost 0 bases, J lost 0 bases, and 18 bases lay in between. This CDR3 region has 19 residues. CDR3 bases: TGTGCCAGCAGTTACTCACCCAGGTCCGCGAGTAATAGCAATCAGCCCCAGCATTTT. Translated: CASSYSPRSASNSNQPQHF.

This clonotype was counted ten times or more. In DNA form, the CDR3 reads TGCAGTGCTACTGAGAGGGTAGAGTATAATTCACCCCTCCACTTT. Protein product: CSATERVEYNSPLHF. J is TRBJ1-6 and V is TRBV20-1; D unclear. This CDR3 is 15 amino acids long. Germline V CDR1 and CDR2: DFQATT, SNEGSKA (reference sequence). Trimming pared 4 bases from V and 4 bases from J, leaving 14 bases between.

This clonotype came up many times. The junction departs from the called germline gene at one end, perhaps through a read error. V gene TRBV4-3 combines with J gene TRBJ2-7; tentative D call: TRBD2 (5 bases). The CDR3 is 13 residues long. Germline V lookup: CDR1 LGHNA, CDR2 YSLEER. CDR3 coding DNA: TGCGCCAGCAGCCAAGAACGGGAAACCAGACACTTATTC. It encodes CASSQERETRHLF.

This clonotype was found a few times. Given a much more abundant clone one base away, this may be a read error. The chain recombines TRBV6-2 or TRBV6-3 with TRBJ2-2, with D unclear. V lost 4 bases and J 1 base, leaving 1 base between the germline ends. Germline V CDR1 and CDR2: MNHEY, SVGEGT. The CDR3 is 12 amino acids. CDR3 protein: CASSWNTGELFF. CDR3 nucleotide sequence: TGTGCCAGCAGTTGGAACACCGGGGAGCTGTTTTTT.

This clonotype was detected many times. The rearrangement links TRBV29-1 to TRBJ2-5, with D maybe TRBD2 (5 bases). This CDR3 is 13 amino acids long. With 2 bases removed from V and 4 bases from J, the gap between germline ends came to 11 bases. CDR1 is SQVTM, CDR2 ANQGSEA, per germline. DNA for the CDR3: TGCAGCGTTGAACGGGGTGGAACAGAGACCCAGTACTTC. Translated, it gives CSVERGGTETQYF.

V and J are TRBV3-1 and TRBJ2-5; D is unclear. Trimming removed 6 bases at V and 2 bases at J, with 10 bases between. There are 13 residues in the CDR3. Germline V gene lookup returns CDR1 LGHDT and CDR2 YNNKEL (reference sequence). The DNA of the CDR3 is TGTGCCAGCAGGGCGAGTGGGCAAGAGACCCAGTACTTC. Protein sequence: CASRASGQETQYF.

In its sample, this clonotype was seen a few times. This chain connects TRBV29-1 to TRBJ2-7, with 12 positions matching TRBD1. This CDR3 spans 16 amino acids. Germline V lookup: CDR1 SQVTM, CDR2 ANQGSEA. With 4 bases clipped from V and 6 bases from J, the junction kept 13 bases outside the gene matches. The CDR3 DNA reads TGCAGCGTTGTGGGGAGGGACAGGGGGCCTGATAGCGAGCAGTACTTC. Translation gives CSVVGRDRGPDSEQYF.

The table lists this clonotype with many counts. The chain employs TRBV9 and TRBJ1-5; the D is unclear. The CDR3 has 15 residues. Trimming shortened V by 0 bases and J by 0 bases, and 7 bases separated the two germline ends. Germline V lookup: CDR1 SGDLS, CDR2 YYNGEE. The CDR3 DNA sequence: TGTGCCAGCAGCGTAGATCCGAGTAGCAATCAGCCCCAGCATTTT. As protein: CASSVDPSSNQPQHF.

This clonotype came up many times. This sequence joins TRBV27 and TRBJ2-5; no firm D call. The V end lost 3 bases, the J end lost 5 bases, and 7 bases lay between the germline ends. This CDR3 has 12 residues. Germline-derived CDR1 and CDR2 are MNHEY and SMNVEV (reference sequence). The CDR3 DNA sequence: TGTGCCAGCAGTTTCAACGGGGAGACCCAGTACTTC. Translated: CASSFNGETQYF.

The chain carries TRBV6-6 and TRBJ2-3, with TRBD1 identical over 9 bases. Germline CDR1 MNHNY, CDR2 SVGAGI (reference sequence). This CDR3 comprises 16 residues. Trimming took 7 bases from V and 3 from J; bases not matched to a gene: 11. The DNA for the CDR3 is TGTGCCAGCATAGAGAAGAGGGGACAGGGAACAGATACGCAGTATTTT. Amino acid sequence: CASIEKRGQGTDTQYF.

CDR3 sequence reads: CASSYGPEAFF. CDR3 DNA: TGTGCCAGCAGTTACGGCCCTGAAGCTTTCTTT. The chain combines TRBV6-5 with TRBJ1-1; D ambiguous. The CDR3 has 11 amino acids. Germline V gene sequence: CDR1 MNHEY, CDR2 SVGAGI. Trimming pared 2 bases from V and 6 bases from J, leaving 4 bases between.

This clonotype was seen a handful of times. The chain is built from TRBV2 and TRBJ1-4, with D unresolved. V gave up 1 base and J gave up 4 bases, with 7 bases separating them. The CDR3 is 14 residues long. Germline V gene lookup returns CDR1 SNHLY and CDR2 FYNNEI. The CDR3: CASSEGRFNEKLFF. CDR3 nucleotide sequence: TGTGCCAGCAGTGAAGGGAGATTTAATGAAAAACTGTTTTTT.

This clonotype was detected a few times. V usage is TRBV27 and J usage is TRBJ1-1; 8 nucleotides agree with TRBD1. The germline CDR1 and CDR2 sequences are MNHEY and SMNVEV (reference sequence). The CDR3 loop spans 16 amino acids. The ends lost 4 bases at V and 1 base at J; junction bases unmatched: 8. DNA of the CDR3: TGTGCCAGCAGTTACAGACAGGGGAGAGCGAACACTGAAGCTTTCTTT. Amino acid sequence: CASSYRQGRANTEAFF.